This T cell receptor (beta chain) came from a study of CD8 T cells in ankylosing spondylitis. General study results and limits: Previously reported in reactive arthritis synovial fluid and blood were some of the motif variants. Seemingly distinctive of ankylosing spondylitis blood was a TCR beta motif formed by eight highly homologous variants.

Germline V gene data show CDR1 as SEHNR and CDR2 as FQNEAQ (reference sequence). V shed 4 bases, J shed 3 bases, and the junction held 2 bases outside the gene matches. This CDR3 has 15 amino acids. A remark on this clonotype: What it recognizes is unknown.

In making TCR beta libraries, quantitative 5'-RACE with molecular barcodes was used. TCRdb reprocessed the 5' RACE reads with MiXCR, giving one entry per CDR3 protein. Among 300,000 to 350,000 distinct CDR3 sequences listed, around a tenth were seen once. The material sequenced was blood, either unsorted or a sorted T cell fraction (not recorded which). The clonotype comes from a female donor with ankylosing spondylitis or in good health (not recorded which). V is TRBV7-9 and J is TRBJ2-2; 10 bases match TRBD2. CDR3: CASSSGTSDTGELFF. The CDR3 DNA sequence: TGTGCCAGCAGCTCCGGGACTAGCGACACCGGGGAGCTGTTTTTT.